This T cell receptor (beta chain) was sequenced during a study of T cells in tumors after PD-1 blockade. Background on the study: A subset received ongoing vismodegib 150 mg daily alongside anti-PD-1 therapy.

The sample holds one count of this clone. Measured with immunoSEQ multiplex PCR; TCRdb has only the in-frame clones, and not every one. Of nearly 25,000 clones in the sample, nearly 85% were seen once. The sequence came from a human donor with basal cell carcinoma. The input for sequencing was PBMCs, taken after anti-PD-1 treatment.

The CDR3 bases are TGTGCCAGCAGCAACTCCAGGATGAACACTGAAGCTTTCTTT. Translation gives CASSNSRMNTEAFF. The chain uses TRBV6-5 and TRBJ1-1; no clear D gene. The CDR3 sequence is 14 residues long. CDR1 is MNHEY, CDR2 SVGAGI, per germline. Trimming shortened V by 6 bases and J by 0 bases, and 11 bases separated the two germline ends.